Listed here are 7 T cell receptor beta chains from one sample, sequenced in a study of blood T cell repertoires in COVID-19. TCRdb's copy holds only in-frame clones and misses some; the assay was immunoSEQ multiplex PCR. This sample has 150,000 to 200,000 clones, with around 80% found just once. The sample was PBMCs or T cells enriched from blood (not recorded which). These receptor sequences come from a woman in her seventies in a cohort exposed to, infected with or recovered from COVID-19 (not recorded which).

CDR3: CASSFGLFGYNEQFF. In nucleotides, the CDR3 is TGCGCCAGCAGCTTCGGACTGTTTGGATACAATGAGCAGTTCTTC. V and J are TRBV5-1 and TRBJ2-1; tentatively, D is TRBD2 (5 bases). V was cut by 2 bases and J by 4 bases, with 13 bases left in between. The length of the CDR3 is 15 residues. Germline loops: CDR1 SGHRS, CDR2 YFSETQ.

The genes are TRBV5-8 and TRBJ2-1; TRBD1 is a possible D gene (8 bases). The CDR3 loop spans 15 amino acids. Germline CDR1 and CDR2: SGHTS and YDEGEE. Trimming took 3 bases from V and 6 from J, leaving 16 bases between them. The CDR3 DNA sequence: TGTGCCAGCAGCTATGACAGGGGAGGGTCCAATGAGCAGTTCTTC. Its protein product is CASSYDRGGSNEQFF.

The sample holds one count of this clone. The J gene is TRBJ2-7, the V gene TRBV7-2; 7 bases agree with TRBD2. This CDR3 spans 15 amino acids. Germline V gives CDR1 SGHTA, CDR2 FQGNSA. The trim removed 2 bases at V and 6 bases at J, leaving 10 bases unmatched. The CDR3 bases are TGTGCCAGCAGCTTACATGCGGGGGATCTGGGCGAGCAGTACTTC. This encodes CASSLHAGDLGEQYF.

The DNA for the CDR3 is TGTGCCAGCAGCCCGGAGGGGAGCTCCTACAATGAGCAGTTCTTC. It translates to CASSPEGSSYNEQFF. V and J are TRBV9 and TRBJ2-1; TRBD2 is a possible D gene (6 bases). The CDR3 covers 15 residues. V gave up 4 bases and J gave up 0 bases, with 11 bases separating them. The germline V gene encodes CDR1 SGDLS and CDR2 YYNGEE.

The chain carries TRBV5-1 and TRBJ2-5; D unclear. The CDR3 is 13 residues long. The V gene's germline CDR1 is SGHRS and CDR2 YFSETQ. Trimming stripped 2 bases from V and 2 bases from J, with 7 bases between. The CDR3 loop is CASSLQLQETQYF. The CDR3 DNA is TGCGCCAGCAGCTTACAGCTACAAGAGACCCAGTACTTC.

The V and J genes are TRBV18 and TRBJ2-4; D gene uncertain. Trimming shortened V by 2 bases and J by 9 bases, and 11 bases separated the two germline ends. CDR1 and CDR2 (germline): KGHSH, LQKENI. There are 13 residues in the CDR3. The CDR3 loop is CASSPTETAIQYF. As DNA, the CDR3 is TGTGCCAGCTCACCAACAGAGACGGCCATTCAGTACTTC.

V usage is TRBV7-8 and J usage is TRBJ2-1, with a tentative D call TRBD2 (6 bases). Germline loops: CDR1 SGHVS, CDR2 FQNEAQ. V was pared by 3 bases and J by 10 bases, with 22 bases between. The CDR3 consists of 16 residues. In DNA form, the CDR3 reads TGTGCCAGCAGCTTCCCACCGGGACTCCAAAGGACGGAGCAGTTCTTC. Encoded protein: CASSFPPGLQRTEQFF. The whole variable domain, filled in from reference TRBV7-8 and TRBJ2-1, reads GAGVSQSPRYKVAKRGQDVALRCDPISGHVSLFWYQQALGQGPEFLTYFQNEAQLDKSGLPSDRFFAERPEGSVSTLKIQRTQQEDSAVYLCASSFPPGLQRTEQFFGPGTRLTVL.